These 31 T cell receptor beta chains originate from one sample sequenced in a study of T cells in Graves' hyperthyroidism and ophthalmopathy. Amplified regions were TCR beta CDR3 sequences from RNA transcripts. Primed by the HTBI set, a first-round RT-PCR was run on the TCR CDR3. In TCRdb, the multiplex PCR reads were re-called with MiXCR into one record per CDR3 protein. The sample carries 600,000 or so distinct CDR3 sequences, 14% recorded once. Material: blood. These receptors all stem from a woman aged 18-30 years with Graves' ophthalmopathy.

This clonotype was seen a few times. The chain has TRBV7-3 and TRBJ2-1, with D uncertain. Germline CDR1 is SGHTA and CDR2 is FQGTGA. This CDR3 comprises 16 residues. The V and J ends lost 5 bases and 4 bases respectively, with 18 bases between them. The CDR3 is CASSPVLANFYNEQFF. CDR3 bases: TGTGCCAGCAGCCCTGTCCTCGCAAACTTTTACAATGAGCAGTTCTTC.

This clonotype was seen many times. This sequence joins TRBV27 and TRBJ2-1; 10 bases fit TRBD2. The CDR3 covers 19 residues. Germline V gives CDR1 MNHEY, CDR2 SMNVEV (reference sequence). The ends lost 4 bases at V and 0 bases at J; junction bases unmatched: 12. The CDR3 region is CASSSRLAGPSSSYNEQFF. In DNA form, the CDR3 reads TGTGCCAGCAGTTCGAGACTAGCGGGCCCCTCGAGCTCCTACAATGAGCAGTTCTTC.

This clonotype was recorded many times. The V and J genes are TRBV7-9 and TRBJ2-2; D is uncertain. CDR3 length: 14 residues. V was cut by 1 base and J by 4 bases, with 7 bases left in between. Germline lookup yields CDR1 SEHNR and CDR2 FQNEAQ (reference sequence). The CDR3 sequence is CASSLGQSTGELFF. CDR3 DNA: TGTGCCAGCAGCTTAGGTCAGAGCACCGGGGAGCTGTTTTTT.

The rearrangement joins TRBV12-3 or TRBV12-4 to TRBJ2-2; 10 nucleotides align to TRBD2. The trim removed 8 bases at V and 3 bases at J, leaving 15 bases unmatched. There are 18 residues in the CDR3. The CDR3 region is CASGNPESGRVDTGELFF. In DNA form, the CDR3 reads TGTGCCAGCGGAAATCCCGAAAGCGGGAGGGTCGACACCGGGGAGCTGTTTTTT.

V gene TRBV27 combines with J gene TRBJ1-6; 8 nucleotides agree with TRBD1. The CDR3 is made up of 14 amino acids. J gave up 11 bases and V 5 bases, and 8 bases lay outside the gene matches. CDR1 MNHEY and CDR2 SMNVEV come from the germline V gene (reference sequence). CDR3 sequence: CASSPTGVKPPLHF. DNA for the CDR3: TGTGCCAGCAGTCCGACAGGGGTGAAGCCACCCCTCCACTTT.

This clonotype was counted at least ten times. The V gene is TRBV12-3 or TRBV12-4, the J gene TRBJ2-1; D is possibly TRBD2 (6 bases). Trimming left V 6 bases short and J 4 bases short, with 31 bases between. The CDR3 is made up of 20 amino acids. The CDR3 is CASRPPPPLLAPNLYNEQFF. For the CDR3, the DNA is TGTGCCAGCAGGCCACCCCCCCCACTACTAGCCCCTAACCTTTACAATGAGCAGTTCTTC.

This CDR3 reads CASSGGGSRPSYEQYF. CDR3 nucleotide sequence: TGTGCCAGCAGTGGGGGCGGGAGCCGACCGTCCTACGAGCAGTACTTC. V is TRBV6-2 or TRBV6-3 and J is TRBJ2-7; perhaps TRBD2 as D (7 bases). V lost 5 bases and J 1 base, leaving 18 bases between the germline ends. The CDR3 has 16 residues. Germline lookup yields CDR1 MNHEY and CDR2 SVGEGT.

The chain joins TRBV30 to TRBJ2-3; possibly TRBD2 for D (7 bases). V was shortened by 0 bases and J by 4 bases, with 14 bases between the two germline ends. The CDR3 runs 15 residues. CDR1 and CDR2 from the germline V gene are GTSNPN and SVGIG (reference sequence). Here the CDR3 DNA reads TGTGCCTGGAGTGTTGTTGGGGGGGCGGCAGATACGCAGTATTTT. It codes for CAWSVVGGAADTQYF.

The chain combines TRBV12-5 with TRBJ1-1; D is unclear. Trimming pared 6 bases from V and 6 bases from J, leaving 11 bases between. The CDR3 extends over 12 amino acids. CDR1 and CDR2 (germline): LGHNT, FRNRAP. The CDR3: CASGLEWAEAFF. The DNA for the CDR3 is TGTGCTAGTGGCCTTGAGTGGGCTGAAGCTTTCTTT. Using reference TRBV12-5 and TRBJ1-1 for the parts outside the CDR3, the full variable domain is DARVTQTPRHKVTEMGQEVTMRCQPILGHNTVFWYRQTMMQGLELLAYFRNRAPLDDSGMPKDRFSAEMPDATLATLKIQPSEPRDSAVYFCASGLEWAEAFFGQGTRLTVV.

The CDR3 nucleotides read TGTGCCAACCCGCCGGGGAGGACTATCTACGAGCAGTACTTC. This sequence encodes CANPPGRTIYEQYF. The chain couples TRBV11-2 to TRBJ2-7; tentative D call: TRBD2 (6 bases). The CDR3 contains 14 residues. Germline-derived CDR1 and CDR2 are SGHAT and FQNNGV. V was pared by 10 bases and J by 3 bases, with 19 bases between.

About this clonotype itself: Sequence at one end of the junction differs from germline and may be a read error. The CDR3 DNA is TGTGTCAGCAGCCCAAGCTGGGACAGGGGGCCATTGGAAAATAACTATGGCTACACCTTC. Amino acid sequence: CVSSPSWDRGPLENNYGYTF. The genes are TRBV11-2 and TRBJ1-2; 12 bases align to TRBD1. Germline CDR1 is SGHAT and CDR2 is FQNNGV. This CDR3 is built from 20 residues.

In its sample, this clonotype was seen a few times. The rearrangement links TRBV6-1 to TRBJ2-7; either TRBD1 or TRBD2 may supply D (5 bases each). Germline lookup yields CDR1 MNHNS and CDR2 SASEGT. Trimming left V 5 bases short and J 4 bases short, with 15 bases between. The CDR3 loop spans 14 amino acids. CDR3 sequence: CASSKHEWGYEQYF. The CDR3 DNA reads TGTGCCAGCAGTAAACACGAGTGGGGGTACGAGCAGTACTTC.

The chain joins TRBV12-5 to TRBJ1-1; TRBD1 matches at 10 bases. This CDR3 comprises 17 residues. V shed 4 bases and J 1 base; nucleotides not matched to a gene: 9. Germline V gives CDR1 LGHNT, CDR2 FRNRAP. The CDR3 DNA sequence: TGTGCTAGTGGTTGGGCACGGACAGGGGGGCCGAACACTGAAGCTTTCTTT. This encodes CASGWARTGGPNTEAFF.

This clonotype was recorded at least ten times. The J gene is TRBJ2-2, the V gene TRBV12-3 or TRBV12-4; 9 bases match TRBD1. Trimming at V came to 6 bases and at J to 6 bases, leaving 5 bases not matched to a gene. The CDR3 is 14 amino acids. CDR3 sequence: CASSRHRGPGELFF. The CDR3 nucleotides read TGTGCCAGCAGCCGTCACAGGGGGCCCGGGGAGCTGTTTTTT.

This clonotype has a count of ten or more. The rearrangement links TRBV6-2 or TRBV6-3 to TRBJ1-2, with a possible D match to TRBD1 (5 bases). The CDR3 sequence is 12 residues long. The germline V gene encodes CDR1 MNHEY and CDR2 SVGEGT. Trimming cost V 7 bases and J 5 bases, with 11 bases left between them. In DNA, the CDR3 is TGTGCCAGCACCGCTTGGGGGTATGGCTACACCTTC. This codes for CASTAWGYGYTF.

V gene TRBV6-2 or TRBV6-3 combines with J gene TRBJ2-2; 8 bases map to TRBD2. The CDR3 has 15 residues. V lost 8 bases and J lost 5; bases outside the gene matches: 10. The germline V gene has CDR1 MNHEY and CDR2 SVGEGT. CDR3 in DNA: TGTGCCAGCCGGACCGGGACTAGTGGTACCGGGGAGCTGTTTTTT. Amino acid sequence: CASRTGTSGTGELFF.

CDR3 residues: CASSFPRFRRDAGDNEQYF. For the CDR3, the DNA is TGTGCCAGCAGTTTCCCCAGGTTTAGACGGGACGCTGGGGACAATGAGCAGTACTTC. This rearrangement joins TRBV28 to TRBJ2-7; D might be TRBD1 (6 bases). V dropped 3 bases and J dropped 7 bases, with 31 bases sitting between them. The CDR3 consists of 19 residues. Germline CDR1 MDHEN, CDR2 SYDVKM.

This clonotype was observed many times. V is TRBV3-1 and J is TRBJ1-5; tentative D call: TRBD1 (6 bases). The CDR3 consists of 15 residues. Germline values: CDR1 LGHDT, CDR2 YNNKEL (reference sequence). V gave up 4 bases and J gave up 1 base, with 11 bases separating them. The CDR3 protein is CASSPGGASNQPQHF. The CDR3 DNA is TGTGCCAGCAGCCCCGGGGGGGCAAGCAATCAGCCCCAGCATTTT. The variable domain in full, completed from reference TRBV3-1 and TRBJ1-5, reads DTAVSQTPKYLVTQMGNDKSIKCEQNLGHDTMYWYKQDSKKFLKIMFSYNNKELIINETVPNRFSPKSPDKAHLNLHINSLELGDSAVYFCASSPGGASNQPQHFGDGTRLSIL.

This clonotype has at least ten counts. The chain carries TRBV15 and TRBJ1-1; no definite D call. The CDR3 length is 12 residues. The germline V gene encodes CDR1 LNHNV and CDR2 YYDKDF (reference sequence). Trimming pared 1 base from V and 7 bases from J, leaving 7 bases between. The CDR3 coding sequence is TGTGCCACCAGCAGAGGGGTTTTTGAAGCTTTCTTT. This encodes CATSRGVFEAFF.

The sample holds a few counts of this clonotype. This sequence joins TRBV14 and TRBJ1-2, with D possibly being TRBD1 (6 bases). Germline CDR1 reads SGHDN; CDR2 reads FVKESK. V lost 0 bases and J 2 bases, leaving 16 bases between the germline ends. The CDR3 length is 17 residues. The CDR3 protein is CASSQDPYPQGNYGYTF. DNA for the CDR3: TGTGCCAGCAGCCAAGACCCTTACCCCCAGGGGAACTATGGCTACACCTTC.

This clonotype was observed many times. The chain couples TRBV27 to TRBJ2-4, with D perhaps matching TRBD1 (6 bases). From germline, CDR1 is MNHEY and CDR2 SMNVEV (reference sequence). V was clipped by 3 bases and J by 1 base, with 10 bases between them. This CDR3 comprises 15 residues. CDR3 bases: TGTGCCAGCAGTTTCGCCACAGGGGCCAAAAACATTCAGTACTTC. Protein sequence: CASSFATGAKNIQYF.

This clonotype has more than one count but fewer than ten. The gene calls are TRBV20-1 and TRBJ2-1; 11 bases align to TRBD2. CDR1 and CDR2 from the germline V gene are DFQATT and SNEGSKA (reference sequence). The CDR3 is made up of 15 amino acids. V shed 5 bases and J 7 bases; nucleotides not matched to a gene: 10. CDR3 residues: CSASTSGAWGNEQFF. CDR3 in DNA: TGCAGTGCTTCGACTAGCGGGGCATGGGGAAATGAGCAGTTCTTC.

As DNA, the CDR3 is TGTGCCTGGAGCGGGGAGGTGGGTAGCGGGAGTTTGTACTACGAGCAGTACTTC. Its translation is CAWSGEVGSGSLYYEQYF. V gene TRBV30 combines with J gene TRBJ2-7; 9 bases align to TRBD2. The V segment lost 3 bases and the J segment 3 bases; nucleotides outside the gene matches: 18. The germline gives CDR1 GTSNPN, CDR2 SVGIG (reference sequence). The CDR3 covers 18 residues.

At least ten counts were recorded for this clonotype. The chain carries TRBV12-3 or TRBV12-4 and TRBJ1-1; the D gene is possibly TRBD1 (5 bases). There are 16 residues in the CDR3. V lost 2 bases and J lost 5, with 18 bases in between. CDR3 sequence reads: CASSLIPGLEWTEAFF. CDR3 sequence (DNA): TGTGCCAGCAGTTTAATCCCGGGACTTGAGTGGACTGAAGCTTTCTTT.

This clonotype appeared a few times. This sequence joins TRBV10-2 and TRBJ1-6; TRBD1 matches at 8 bases. Germline V gene sequence: CDR1 WSHSY, CDR2 SAAADI. The CDR3 has 13 residues. J gave up 7 bases and V 11 bases, and 7 bases lay outside the gene matches. The CDR3 sequence: CAAAGQGNSPLHF. The CDR3 bases are TGCGCCGCAGCCGGACAGGGAAATTCACCCCTCCACTTT.

The table lists this clonotype with many counts. The V call is TRBV3-1, the J call TRBJ2-1; 8 positions match TRBD2. Germline CDR1 and CDR2: LGHDT and YNNKEL (reference sequence). V shed 4 bases and J 0 bases; nucleotides not matched to a gene: 8. The CDR3 length is 17 residues. DNA for the CDR3: TGTGCCAGCAGCCTTACCGGACTAGCTGTCTCCTACAATGAGCAGTTCTTC. It specifies CASSLTGLAVSYNEQFF.

At least ten counts were recorded for this clonotype. The chain is built from TRBV29-1 and TRBJ2-5; no clear D. V was trimmed by 1 base and J by 6 bases, leaving 12 bases between them. Germline V CDR1 and CDR2: SQVTM, ANQGSEA. The CDR3 is 13 residues long. CDR3 sequence: CSVEAWGRKTQYF. CDR3 bases: TGCAGCGTTGAAGCCTGGGGTAGGAAGACCCAGTACTTC.

This clonotype was picked up a small number of times. This CDR3 is CSVGGTSGRASINEQFF. CDR3 sequence (DNA): TGCAGCGTTGGTGGGACTAGCGGGAGGGCCTCTATCAATGAGCAGTTCTTC. V and J are TRBV29-1 and TRBJ2-1, with 16 bases identical to TRBD2. V dropped 4 bases and J dropped 6; count of bases not matched to a gene: 9. Germline CDR1 is SQVTM and CDR2 is ANQGSEA. This CDR3 has 17 amino acids.

This chain connects TRBV6-5 to TRBJ2-6; possibly TRBD2 for D (6 bases). This CDR3 comprises 17 residues. Trimming removed 5 bases from V and 2 bases from J, with 16 bases in between. CDR1 and CDR2 (germline): MNHEY, SVGAGI. The CDR3 spells CASSTGTSRTGANVLTF. DNA of the CDR3: TGTGCCAGCAGTACTGGGACTTCCCGGACTGGGGCCAACGTCCTGACTTTC.

This clonotype was observed many times. The chain employs TRBV6-1 and TRBJ2-3, with TRBD2 matching over 10 bases. CDR1 is MNHNS and CDR2 is SASEGT in the germline V gene. V gave up 5 bases and J gave up 0 bases; unmatched junction bases: 14. The CDR3 consists of 19 residues. The CDR3 protein is CASSFGLAAPLASTDTQYF. In DNA form, the CDR3 reads TGTGCCAGCAGTTTCGGACTAGCGGCGCCTCTCGCCAGCACAGATACGCAGTATTTT.

The table lists this clonotype with a few counts. The rearrangement joins TRBV7-2 to TRBJ2-5, with D uncertain. The germline V and J ends were trimmed by 4 bases and 1 base, with 10 bases remaining between them. CDR3 length equals 14 residues. Germline-derived CDR1 and CDR2 are SGHTA and FQGNSA. The CDR3 reads CASSSMHSQETQYF. As DNA, the CDR3 is TGTGCCAGCAGCTCTATGCATTCCCAAGAGACCCAGTACTTC. The variable domain in full, with the rest retrieved from reference TRBV7-2 and TRBJ2-5, is GAGVSQSPSNKVTEKGKDVELRCDPISGHTALYWYRQSLGQGLEFLIYFQGNSAPDKSGLPSDRFSAERTGGSVSTLTIQRTQQEDSAVYLCASSSMHSQETQYFGPGTRLLVL.